Listed below are T cell receptor beta chains from one sample, sequenced in a study of blood T cell repertoires in COVID-19. Assay used: immunoSEQ multiplex PCR; TCRdb lists only in-frame clones, some missing. The sample includes under 150,000 clones, roughly 83% of them seen just once. The sample taken for sequencing was peripheral blood. These receptor sequences come from a woman aged 80 or over with acute or convalescent COVID-19. Each CDR3 is given with its conserved first and last residue. A D gene is named only where the DNA matches it firmly. Expanded clones are given a class, and other clones once, few, many or no size at all.

v_call: TRBV5-1; clone_size: -; d_call: TRBD2; j_call: TRBJ2-7; cdr3_aa: CASSLRPAGALYEQYF; cdr3_nt: TGCGCCAGCAGCTTACGCCCAGCGGGAGCACTCTACGAGCAGTACTTC
v_call: TRBV6-1; clone_size: -; d_call: -; j_call: TRBJ1-5; cdr3_aa: CASSERVRGARQPQHF; cdr3_nt: TGTGCCAGCAGTGAAAGGGTCCGGGGGGCTAGGCAGCCCCAGCATTTT
v_call: TRBV29-1; clone_size: -; d_call: -; j_call: TRBJ2-1; cdr3_aa: CSVAAGSAYNEQFF; cdr3_nt: TGCAGCGTCGCGGCGGGCAGTGCCTACAATGAGCAGTTCTTC
v_call: TRBV24-1; clone_size: -; d_call: TRBD1; j_call: TRBJ2-1; cdr3_aa: CATSAGQGLYNEQFF; cdr3_nt: TGTGCCACCAGCGCCGGACAGGGCCTCTACAATGAGCAGTTCTTC
v_call: TRBV15; clone_size: -; d_call: -; j_call: TRBJ1-3; cdr3_aa: CATSRDVTGSGNTIYF; cdr3_nt: TGTGCCACCAGCAGAGATGTGACAGGCTCTGGAAACACCATATATTTT
v_call: TRBV21-1; clone_size: few; d_call: -; j_call: TRBJ2-5; cdr3_aa: CASSKVFRLSGGGQETQYF; cdr3_nt: TGTGCCAGCAGCAAAGTATTCCGCCTAAGCGGGGGCGGACAAGAGACCCAGTACTTC
v_call: TRBV19; clone_size: once; d_call: -; j_call: TRBJ1-5; cdr3_aa: CASSTPGHSNQPQHF; cdr3_nt: TGTGCCAGTAGTACGCCGGGACATAGCAATCAGCCCCAGCATTTT
v_call: TRBV7-3; clone_size: few; d_call: -; j_call: TRBJ1-1; cdr3_aa: CASSFQWNTEAFF; cdr3_nt: TGTGCCAGCAGCTTTCAATGGAACACTGAAGCTTTCTTT
v_call: TRBV2; clone_size: few; d_call: -; j_call: TRBJ1-5; cdr3_aa: CASRQGYSNQPQHF; cdr3_nt: TGTGCCAGCAGACAGGGCTATAGCAATCAGCCCCAGCATTTT
v_call: TRBV3-1/TRBV3-2; clone_size: -; d_call: -; j_call: TRBJ2-1; cdr3_aa: CASSPSGQTFSSDKQKFF; cdr3_nt: TGTGCCAGCAGCCCCTCGGGACAGACCTTTTCTAGCGACAAACAGAAGTTCTTC
v_call: TRBV9; clone_size: -; d_call: TRBD1; j_call: TRBJ1-1; cdr3_aa: CASSADRVTEAFF; cdr3_nt: TGTGCCAGCAGCGCCGACAGGGTAACTGAAGCTTTCTTT
v_call: TRBV3-1/TRBV3-2; clone_size: -; d_call: TRBD1; j_call: TRBJ2-1; cdr3_aa: CASSPQGASYNEQFF; cdr3_nt: TGTGCCAGCAGCCCCCAGGGGGCTTCCTACAATGAGCAGTTCTTC
v_call: TRBV18; clone_size: many; d_call: -; j_call: TRBJ2-7; cdr3_aa: CASSPDRSYEQYF; cdr3_nt: TGTGCCAGCTCACCGGACAGATCTTACGAGCAGTACTTC
v_call: TRBV7-2; clone_size: few; d_call: TRBD2; j_call: TRBJ2-2; cdr3_aa: CASRTLAGNTGELFF; cdr3_nt: TGTGCCAGCAGAACCCTAGCGGGGAACACCGGGGAGCTGTTTTTT
v_call: TRBV7-2; clone_size: -; d_call: TRBD1; j_call: TRBJ1-3; cdr3_aa: CASSFATGAGNTIYF; cdr3_nt: TGTGCCAGCAGCTTCGCCACAGGGGCTGGAAACACCATATATTTT
v_call: TRBV4-3; clone_size: once; d_call: TRBD1; j_call: TRBJ1-4; cdr3_aa: CASSQDRDRGFGKLFF; cdr3_nt: TGCGCCAGCAGCCAAGATCGGGACAGGGGATTTGGAAAACTGTTTTTT
v_call: TRBV20-1; clone_size: once; d_call: -; j_call: TRBJ1-2; cdr3_aa: CSARDLEGYTF; cdr3_nt: TGCAGTGCTAGAGATCTAGAGGGCTACACCTTC
v_call: TRBV11-3; clone_size: -; d_call: TRBD1; j_call: TRBJ1-6; cdr3_aa: CASSFGTANSPLHF; cdr3_nt: TGTGCCAGCAGCTTCGGGACAGCAAATTCACCCCTCCACTTT
v_call: TRBV5-1; clone_size: -; d_call: TRBD1; j_call: TRBJ1-1; cdr3_aa: CASSVNRGNTEAFF; cdr3_nt: TGCGCCAGCAGCGTAAACAGGGGGAACACTGAAGCTTTCTTT
v_call: TRBV30; clone_size: -; d_call: TRBD1; j_call: TRBJ1-5; cdr3_aa: CACTNPGQGGQHF; cdr3_nt: TGTGCCTGCACAAACCCGGGACAGGGGGGGCAGCATTTT
v_call: TRBV19; clone_size: -; d_call: -; j_call: TRBJ1-2; cdr3_aa: CASSPTRRGYGYTF; cdr3_nt: TGTGCCAGTAGTCCAACAAGGCGGGGGTATGGCTACACCTTC
v_call: TRBV19; clone_size: -; d_call: -; j_call: TRBJ1-2; cdr3_aa: CASSTGANYGYTF; cdr3_nt: TGTGCCAGTAGTACTGGAGCCAACTATGGCTACACCTTC
v_call: TRBV18; clone_size: -; d_call: -; j_call: TRBJ1-4; cdr3_aa: CASSRYTGLNEKLFF; cdr3_nt: TGTGCCAGCTCGCGTTACACAGGGCTGAATGAAAAACTGTTTTTT
v_call: TRBV28; clone_size: -; d_call: -; j_call: TRBJ2-2; cdr3_aa: CASSTRSGAGELFF; cdr3_nt: TGTGCCAGCAGCACTAGGTCAGGGGCCGGGGAGCTGTTTTTT
v_call: TRBV7-9; clone_size: -; d_call: -; j_call: TRBJ2-1; cdr3_aa: CASSFGDNEQFF; cdr3_nt: TGTGCCAGCAGCTTCGGGGATAATGAGCAGTTCTTC
v_call: TRBV7-2; clone_size: -; d_call: -; j_call: TRBJ1-5; cdr3_aa: CASSLLGGRTSNQPQHF; cdr3_nt: TGTGCCAGCAGCTTATTGGGGGGAAGGACGAGCAATCAGCCCCAGCATTTT
v_call: TRBV5-1; clone_size: once; d_call: -; j_call: TRBJ2-3; cdr3_aa: CASSLAAIIQDTQYF; cdr3_nt: TGCGCCAGCAGCTTGGCCGCGATTATTCAAGATACGCAGTATTTT
v_call: TRBV5-1; clone_size: -; d_call: -; j_call: TRBJ2-7; cdr3_aa: CASSYQGYEQYF; cdr3_nt: TGCGCCAGCAGCTACCAGGGTTACGAGCAGTACTTC
v_call: TRBV7-2; clone_size: few; d_call: TRBD1; j_call: TRBJ2-2; cdr3_aa: CASSSGQGDPGELFF; cdr3_nt: TGTGCCAGCAGCTCCGGACAGGGGGATCCCGGGGAGCTGTTTTTT
v_call: TRBV18; clone_size: once; d_call: TRBD1; j_call: TRBJ2-7; cdr3_aa: CASSRDSYEQYF; cdr3_nt: TGTGCCAGCTCCCGGGACAGCTACGAGCAGTACTTC
v_call: TRBV5-1; clone_size: -; d_call: TRBD1; j_call: TRBJ1-2; cdr3_aa: CASSVGQERGYTF; cdr3_nt: TGCGCCAGCAGCGTGGGACAGGAGCGTGGCTACACCTTC
v_call: TRBV9; clone_size: -; d_call: -; j_call: TRBJ1-6; cdr3_aa: CASSVATDSPLHF; cdr3_nt: TGTGCCAGCAGCGTAGCAACAGATTCACCCCTCCACTTT
v_call: TRBV7-2; clone_size: -; d_call: -; j_call: TRBJ2-3; cdr3_aa: CASSLALRRADTQYF; cdr3_nt: TGTGCCAGCAGCTTAGCGCTTCGCAGGGCAGATACGCAGTATTTT
v_call: TRBV14; clone_size: -; d_call: -; j_call: TRBJ2-7; cdr3_aa: CASSHRGVGGIEQYF; cdr3_nt: TGTGCCAGCAGCCACCGCGGTGTGGGGGGTATCGAGCAGTACTTC
v_call: TRBV7-9; clone_size: -; d_call: TRBD2; j_call: TRBJ2-3; cdr3_aa: CASSLGGLAGANTQYF; cdr3_nt: TGTGCCAGCAGCTTAGGGGGACTAGCGGGAGCAAATACGCAGTATTTT
v_call: TRBV19; clone_size: few; d_call: -; j_call: TRBJ1-5; cdr3_aa: CASSKARGTYSNQPQHF; cdr3_nt: TGTGCCAGTAGTAAGGCGAGGGGGACCTATAGCAATCAGCCCCAGCATTTT
v_call: TRBV11-2; clone_size: -; d_call: TRBD2; j_call: TRBJ2-1; cdr3_aa: CASSPTSGDYNEQFF; cdr3_nt: TGTGCCAGCAGCCCGACTAGCGGGGATTACAATGAGCAGTTCTTC
v_call: TRBV27; clone_size: -; d_call: -; j_call: TRBJ2-7; cdr3_aa: CASSFRGAARGQYF; cdr3_nt: TGTGCCAGCAGTTTCCGGGGGGCGGCTCGTGGGCAGTACTTC
v_call: TRBV30; clone_size: -; d_call: TRBD1; j_call: TRBJ1-2; cdr3_aa: CALTMRDRRSYGYTF; cdr3_nt: TGTGCCTTGACAATGCGGGACAGACGATCATATGGCTACACCTTC
v_call: TRBV9; clone_size: -; d_call: TRBD2; j_call: TRBJ2-1; cdr3_aa: CASSASGTSGNYEQFF; cdr3_nt: TGTGCCAGCAGCGCAAGCGGGACTAGCGGGAACTATGAGCAGTTCTTC
v_call: TRBV5-1; clone_size: -; d_call: TRBD1; j_call: TRBJ1-5; cdr3_aa: CASSLTGGGQPQHF; cdr3_nt: TGCGCCAGCAGCTTAACAGGGGGCGGTCAGCCCCAGCATTTT
v_call: TRBV12-3/TRBV12-4; clone_size: once; d_call: TRBD2; j_call: TRBJ2-1; cdr3_aa: CASSLARGAEQFF; cdr3_nt: TGTGCCAGCAGTTTAGCGCGGGGGGCTGAGCAGTTCTTC
v_call: TRBV3-1/TRBV3-2; clone_size: once; d_call: -; j_call: TRBJ1-6; cdr3_aa: CASSQLRGSPLHF; cdr3_nt: TGTGCCAGCAGCCAGCTCAGAGGCTCACCCCTCCACTTT
v_call: TRBV4-3; clone_size: -; d_call: -; j_call: TRBJ1-6; cdr3_aa: CASSGTTDPQSPLHF; cdr3_nt: TGCGCCAGCAGCGGCACGACAGACCCCCAATCACCCCTCCACTTT
v_call: TRBV2; clone_size: once; d_call: -; j_call: TRBJ2-6; cdr3_aa: CASRGAGANVLTF; cdr3_nt: TGTGCCAGCAGAGGGGCTGGGGCCAACGTCCTGACTTTC
v_call: TRBV7-2; clone_size: few; d_call: TRBD2; j_call: TRBJ2-3; cdr3_aa: CASSLARTSGSTDTQYF; cdr3_nt: TGTGCCAGCAGCTTAGCCCGGACTAGCGGGAGCACAGATACGCAGTATTTT
v_call: TRBV5-1; clone_size: -; d_call: -; j_call: TRBJ1-1; cdr3_aa: CASSLEGANTEAFF; cdr3_nt: TGCGCCAGCAGCTTGGAAGGGGCGAACACTGAAGCTTTCTTT
v_call: TRBV5-6; clone_size: -; d_call: -; j_call: TRBJ2-4; cdr3_aa: CASSLLGVVAKNIQYF; cdr3_nt: TGTGCCAGCAGTTTACTCGGGGTCGTGGCCAAAAACATTCAGTACTTC
v_call: TRBV7-3; clone_size: -; d_call: TRBD1; j_call: TRBJ2-2; cdr3_aa: CASSWGQGGNTGELFF; cdr3_nt: TGTGCCAGCAGCTGGGGACAGGGGGGTAACACCGGGGAGCTGTTTTTT
v_call: TRBV19; clone_size: -; d_call: TRBD1; j_call: TRBJ1-1; cdr3_aa: CASSPGTGGLTFEAFF; cdr3_nt: TGTGCCAGTAGTCCCGGGACAGGGGGACTAACTTTTGAAGCTTTCTTT
v_call: TRBV12-5; clone_size: -; d_call: -; j_call: TRBJ2-5; cdr3_aa: CASGIRRSQGQETQYF; cdr3_nt: TGTGCTAGTGGTATTCGGCGGAGTCAGGGGCAAGAGACCCAGTACTTC
v_call: TRBV6-4; clone_size: -; d_call: TRBD2; j_call: TRBJ2-1; cdr3_aa: CASSENAGVRNEQFF; cdr3_nt: TGTGCCAGCAGTGAGAATGCGGGAGTCAGAAATGAGCAGTTCTTC
v_call: TRBV5-4; clone_size: -; d_call: TRBD2; j_call: TRBJ2-1; cdr3_aa: CASSSGTSGVEQFF; cdr3_nt: TGTGCCAGCAGCTCCGGGACTAGCGGGGTAGAGCAGTTCTTC
v_call: TRBV7-2; clone_size: -; d_call: -; j_call: TRBJ2-7; cdr3_aa: CASRPGGTNEQYF; cdr3_nt: TGTGCCAGCAGGCCAGGAGGGACCAACGAGCAGTACTTC
v_call: TRBV28; clone_size: -; d_call: -; j_call: TRBJ1-2; cdr3_aa: CASSLWETSGYTF; cdr3_nt: TGTGCCAGCAGTTTATGGGAAACTAGTGGCTACACCTTC